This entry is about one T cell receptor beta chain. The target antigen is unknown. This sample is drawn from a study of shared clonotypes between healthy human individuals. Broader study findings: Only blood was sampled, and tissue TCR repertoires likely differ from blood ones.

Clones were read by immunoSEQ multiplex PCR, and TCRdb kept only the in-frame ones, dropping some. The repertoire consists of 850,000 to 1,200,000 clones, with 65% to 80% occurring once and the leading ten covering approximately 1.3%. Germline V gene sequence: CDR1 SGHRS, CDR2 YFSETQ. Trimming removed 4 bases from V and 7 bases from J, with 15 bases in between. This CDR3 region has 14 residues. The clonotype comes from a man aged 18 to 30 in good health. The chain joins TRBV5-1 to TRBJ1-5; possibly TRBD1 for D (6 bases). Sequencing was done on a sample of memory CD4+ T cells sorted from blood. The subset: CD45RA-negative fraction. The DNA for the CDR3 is TGCGCCAGCAGCCCTGGGACATCTGGGCAGCCCCAGCATTTT. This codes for CASSPGTSGQPQHF.